This entry lists 24 T cell receptor beta chains sequenced from one sample in a study of blood T cells in healthy people across ages. For the second PCR, which ran for about 7 to 11 cycles, a sample-barcoded 5' primer and a J-beta primer mix were used. TCRdb itself ran the 5' RACE reads through MiXCR, one entry per CDR3 protein. The data show about 670,000 distinct CDR3 sequences, 40% to 45% seen once. Sequenced material: blood. These receptors came from a man older than 75 in good health.

The table lists this clonotype with a count of one. The chain employs TRBV27 and TRBJ2-7, with 14 bases matching TRBD2. Near its end, the DNA agrees better with TRBJ2-4, so the J call may be wrong. The CDR3 covers 20 residues. Germline CDR1 is MNHEY and CDR2 is SMNVEV (reference sequence). Here the CDR3 reads CASSPGTSGGIILAKNIQYF. CDR3 bases: TGTGCCAGCAGTCCCGGGACTAGCGGGGGTATTATACTAGCCAAAAACATTCAGTACTTC.

This chain joins TRBV20-1 and TRBJ2-4, with D maybe TRBD1 (6 bases). The CDR3 has 15 residues. Germline V lookup: CDR1 DFQATT, CDR2 SNEGSKA (reference sequence). Trimming removed 3 bases from V and 2 bases from J, with 14 bases in between. CDR3 DNA: TGCAGTGCTAGGAACCCAACAGGGTCCAAAAACATTCAGTACTTC. This gives the protein CSARNPTGSKNIQYF.

This clonotype appeared a few times. The chain is built from TRBV24-1 and TRBJ2-7; D is tentatively TRBD1 or TRBD2 (5 bases each). The DNA end is a closer match to TRBJ2-5, so the J assignment may be wrong. Germline assignment: CDR1 KGHDR and CDR2 SFDVKD. This CDR3 region has 13 residues. CDR3 DNA: TGTGCCACCGGAGGCAGGGTGGGGGAGACCCAGTACTTC. Encoded protein: CATGGRVGETQYF.

This clonotype appeared a few times. V gene TRBV10-3 combines with J gene TRBJ2-5, with 7 bases lining up with TRBD2. The germline gives CDR1 ENHRY, CDR2 SYGVKD. With V trimmed by 3 bases and J by 0 bases, 4 bases remained unmatched. The CDR3 loop spans 15 amino acids. The CDR3 protein is CAISDRLADQETQYF. The DNA of the CDR3 is TGTGCCATCAGTGACCGCCTAGCGGACCAAGAGACCCAGTACTTC.

This clonotype was seen a few times. The J gene is TRBJ1-4, the V gene TRBV4-3; 7 nucleotides match TRBD1. V was clipped by 1 base and J by 3 bases; unmatched bases: 2. The CDR3 has 15 residues. The germline CDR1 and CDR2 sequences are LGHNA and YSLEER. The CDR3 sequence is CASSQGDSANEKLFF. The CDR3 DNA follows: TGCGCCAGCAGCCAAGGGGACAGCGCTAATGAAAAACTGTTTTTT.

V gene TRBV6-1 combines with J gene TRBJ2-3; tentative D call: TRBD2 (6 bases). Germline V CDR1 and CDR2: MNHNS, SASEGT. The CDR3 is made up of 12 amino acids. V was pared by 10 bases and J by 2 bases, with 10 bases between. CDR3 coding DNA: TGTGCCACTAGGGACTTCACAGATACGCAGTATTTT. Protein sequence: CATRDFTDTQYF.

This clonotype was found a few times. In nucleotides, the CDR3 is TGTGCCAGCAGCCAAGCTCGCTATGTTGAGCAGTTCTTC. Its translation: CASSQARYVEQFF. The genes are TRBV14 and TRBJ2-1; D is ambiguous. CDR1 SGHDN and CDR2 FVKESK come from the germline V gene. Deletions cut 1 base from V and 9 bases from J, with 10 bases between. CDR3 size: 13 residues. The entire variable domain, with the rest obtained from reference TRBV14 and TRBJ2-1, is as follows: EAGVTQFPSHSVIEKGQTVTLRCDPISGHDNLYWYRRVMGKEIKFLLHFVKESKQDESGMPNNRFLAERTGGTYSTLKVQPAELEDSGVYFCASSQARYVEQFFGPGTRLTVL.

The chain joins TRBV7-2 to TRBJ1-2, with unresolved D. V was shortened by 1 base and J by 2 bases, with 8 bases between the two germline ends. CDR1 is SGHTA and CDR2 is FQGNSA in the germline V gene. This CDR3 region has 14 residues. The CDR3 reads CASSLERTNYGYTF. CDR3 coding DNA: TGTGCCAGCAGCTTAGAACGGACCAACTATGGCTACACCTTC.

This chain links TRBV7-9 with TRBJ2-3; D not resolved. Trimming left V 4 bases short and J 0 bases short, with 5 bases between. The V gene's germline CDR1 is SEHNR and CDR2 FQNEAQ (reference sequence). This CDR3 contains 13 residues. CDR3 sequence: CASSSWSTDTQYF. CDR3 DNA: TGTGCCAGCAGCTCCTGGAGCACAGATACGCAGTATTTT. Together with reference TRBV7-9 and TRBJ2-3, the CDR3 gives the full variable domain: DTGVSQNPRHKITKRGQNVTFRCDPISEHNRLYWYRQTLGQGPEFLTYFQNEAQLEKSRLLSDRFSAERPKGSFSTLEIQRTEQGDSAMYLCASSSWSTDTQYFGPGTRLTVL.

The rearrangement uses TRBV7-2 and TRBJ2-5; TRBD2 agrees at 11 bases. This CDR3 region has 17 residues. Per germline, CDR1 SGHTA and CDR2 FQGNSA. V dropped 5 bases and J dropped 2; count of bases not matched to a gene: 10. CDR3 amino acids: CASSVRLAGGEQETQYF. For the CDR3, the DNA is TGTGCCAGCAGCGTCAGATTAGCGGGGGGGGAGCAAGAGACCCAGTACTTC.

The V gene is TRBV27, the J gene TRBJ1-5; tentative D call: TRBD1 (5 bases). The germline V gene encodes CDR1 MNHEY and CDR2 SMNVEV (reference sequence). This CDR3 region has 14 residues. Trimming cost V 6 bases and J 0 bases, with 9 bases left between them. The CDR3 DNA reads TGTGCCAGCAGCGACAGAATTAGCAATCAGCCCCAGCATTTT. It is translated as CASSDRISNQPQHF.

The chain has TRBV11-2 and TRBJ2-5, with D possibly being TRBD2 (5 bases). Germline-derived CDR1 and CDR2 are SGHAT and FQNNGV. The CDR3 contains 13 residues. Trimming shortened V by 1 base and J by 11 bases, and 14 bases separated the two germline ends. CDR3 DNA: TGTGCCAGCAGCTTAGTTCTAGCCAATGAGCAGTACTTC. It codes for CASSLVLANEQYF.

This clonotype has a handful of counts. The rearrangement uses TRBV27 and TRBJ2-7, with TRBD2 identical over 11 bases. J gave up 1 base and V 2 bases, and 10 bases lay outside the gene matches. There are 18 residues in the CDR3. Germline V gives CDR1 MNHEY, CDR2 SMNVEV (reference sequence). Here the CDR3 DNA reads TGTGCCAGCAGTTTACGACCAATTACTAGCGGGGGTTCCTACGAGCAGTACTTC. This codes for CASSLRPITSGGSYEQYF.

The rearrangement uses TRBV20-1 and TRBJ2-1; 7 bases match TRBD2. V gave up 2 bases and J gave up 4 bases; unmatched junction bases: 5. Germline-derived CDR1 and CDR2 are DFQATT and SNEGSKA (reference sequence). This CDR3 has 14 amino acids. The CDR3 spells CSARTSEIYNEQFF. CDR3 in DNA: TGCAGTGCTAGAACTAGCGAGATATACAATGAGCAGTTCTTC.

The J gene is TRBJ1-1, the V gene TRBV6-2 or TRBV6-3; TRBD1 matches at 9 bases. The junction had 7 bases not matched to a gene; V was cut back by 2 bases and J by 0 bases. The length of the CDR3 is 17 residues. Germline values: CDR1 MNHEY, CDR2 SVGEGT. This CDR3 is CASSYPQQGALNTEAFF. In nucleotides, the CDR3 is TGTGCCAGCAGTTACCCCCAACAGGGGGCCTTGAACACTGAAGCTTTCTTT.

The sample holds a few counts of this clonotype. This sequence joins TRBV6-2 or TRBV6-3 and TRBJ2-7; D is unclear. The CDR3 is 15 amino acids. The germline gives CDR1 MNHEY, CDR2 SVGEGT. The V end lost 6 bases, the J end lost 7 bases, and 22 bases lay between the germline ends. The CDR3 spells CASRKGQPLDGEQYF. The CDR3, as DNA: TGTGCCAGCAGAAAAGGCCAGCCATTAGATGGAGAGCAGTACTTC.

The chain has TRBV20-1 and TRBJ1-1; D gene ambiguous. The CDR3 sequence is 12 residues long. Germline V gene sequence: CDR1 DFQATT, CDR2 SNEGSKA (reference sequence). The V gene lost 5 bases and the J gene lost 9 bases, with 16 bases spanning the gap. Written as DNA, the CDR3 is TGCAGTGCTCCCGACAACGACATCCAAGCTTTCTTT. Its translation: CSAPDNDIQAFF.

This clonotype came up a few times. A much larger clone differs from this one at a single base, so this may be a read error. V usage is TRBV4-1 and J usage is TRBJ2-5, with D uncertain. The DNA end favors TRBJ2-1, so the J call may be wrong. The CDR3 runs 15 residues. Germline V gene lookup returns CDR1 MGHRA and CDR2 YSYEKL. This chain's CDR3 is CASSQDRSSLETQFF. CDR3 nucleotide sequence: TGCGCCAGCAGCCAAGATAGGTCGAGCCTAGAGACCCAGTTCTTC.

This sequence joins TRBV11-2 and TRBJ2-7; possibly TRBD2 for D (6 bases). This CDR3 spans 16 amino acids. From germline, CDR1 is SGHAT and CDR2 FQNNGV. Trimming shortened V by 2 bases and J by 0 bases, and 14 bases separated the two germline ends. The CDR3 here is CASSLSPRGSSYEQYF. Written as DNA, the CDR3 is TGTGCCAGCAGCTTATCCCCCCGGGGGAGCTCCTACGAGCAGTACTTC.

V is TRBV7-9 and J is TRBJ1-4; no clear D. CDR1 and CDR2 from the germline V gene are SEHNR and FQNEAQ (reference sequence). Trimming removed 2 bases from V and 0 bases from J, with 4 bases in between. CDR3 size: 14 residues. Here the CDR3 reads CASSLWPTNEKLFF. The CDR3 region has the DNA TGTGCCAGCAGCTTATGGCCAACTAATGAAAAACTGTTTTTT.

This clonotype was observed a handful of times. The V call is TRBV4-3, the J call TRBJ2-5, with D uncertain. The germline V gene encodes CDR1 LGHNA and CDR2 YSLEER. This CDR3 spans 14 amino acids. The V end was cut by 1 base, the J end by 2 bases, with 8 bases between. CDR3 sequence (DNA): TGCGCCAGCAGCCAAGTATACAGTCAAGAGACCCAGTACTTC. This translates into CASSQVYSQETQYF.

The chain carries TRBV10-3 and TRBJ2-7, with 7 bases fitting TRBD2. Trimming cost V 6 bases and J 2 bases; bases outside gene matches: 4. CDR1 is ENHRY and CDR2 is SYGVKD in the germline V gene. CDR3 size: 13 residues. The CDR3 loop reads CAIRREATYEQYF. CDR3 DNA sequence: TGTGCCATCAGACGGGAGGCTACCTACGAGCAGTACTTC.

The chain recombines TRBV10-1 with TRBJ2-1; TRBD2 agrees at 11 bases. Trimming cost V 5 bases and J 2 bases; bases outside gene matches: 11. The CDR3 runs to 18 residues. Looked up from germline, CDR1 is WNHNN and CDR2 is SYGVQD (reference sequence). The CDR3 protein is CASSSSSLAGGTYNEQFF. Written as DNA, the CDR3 is TGCGCCAGCAGTAGTTCTTCCTTAGCGGGAGGGACCTACAATGAGCAGTTCTTC.

This clonotype occurred a few times. The chain links TRBV7-2 to TRBJ2-5, with 8 positions matching TRBD1. The V and J ends lost 0 bases and 2 bases, in that order; junction bases with no gene match: 5. Looked up from germline, CDR1 is SGHTA and CDR2 is FQGNSA. The CDR3 consists of 16 residues. CDR3 sequence: CASSLAAGGLQETQYF. The CDR3 DNA reads as TGTGCCAGCAGCTTAGCGGCAGGGGGCCTGCAAGAGACCCAGTACTTC.